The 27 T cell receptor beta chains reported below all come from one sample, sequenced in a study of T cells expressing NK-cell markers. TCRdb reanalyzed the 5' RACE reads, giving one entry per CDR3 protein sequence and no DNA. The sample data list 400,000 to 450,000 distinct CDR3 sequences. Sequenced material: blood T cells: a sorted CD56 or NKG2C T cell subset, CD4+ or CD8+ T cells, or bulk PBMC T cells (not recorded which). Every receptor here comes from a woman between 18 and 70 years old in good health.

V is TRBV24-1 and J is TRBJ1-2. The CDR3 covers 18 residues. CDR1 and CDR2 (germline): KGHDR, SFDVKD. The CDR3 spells CATRGGQGAPESNYGYTF.

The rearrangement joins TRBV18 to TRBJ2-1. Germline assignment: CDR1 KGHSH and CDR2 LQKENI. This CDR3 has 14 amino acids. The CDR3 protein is CASSAGTPFNEQFF.

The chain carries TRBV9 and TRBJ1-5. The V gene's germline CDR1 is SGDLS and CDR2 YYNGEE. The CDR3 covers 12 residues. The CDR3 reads CASSTGGQPQHF.

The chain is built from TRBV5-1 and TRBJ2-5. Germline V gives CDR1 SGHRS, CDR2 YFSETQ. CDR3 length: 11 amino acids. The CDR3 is CASSLDETQYF.

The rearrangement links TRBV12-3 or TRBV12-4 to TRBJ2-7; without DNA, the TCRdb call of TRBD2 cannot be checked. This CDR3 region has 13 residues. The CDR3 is CASCSGIGYEQYF.

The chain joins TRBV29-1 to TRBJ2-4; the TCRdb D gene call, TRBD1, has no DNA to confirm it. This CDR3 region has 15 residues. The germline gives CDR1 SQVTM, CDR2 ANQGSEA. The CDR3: CSVGVLPGAKNIQYF.

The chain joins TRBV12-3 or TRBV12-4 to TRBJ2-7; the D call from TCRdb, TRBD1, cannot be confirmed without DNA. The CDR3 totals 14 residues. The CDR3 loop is CASSAPGQLYEQYF.

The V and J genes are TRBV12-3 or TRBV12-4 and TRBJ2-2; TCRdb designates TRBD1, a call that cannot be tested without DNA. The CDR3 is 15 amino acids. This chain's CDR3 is CASSFPPGGAGELFF.

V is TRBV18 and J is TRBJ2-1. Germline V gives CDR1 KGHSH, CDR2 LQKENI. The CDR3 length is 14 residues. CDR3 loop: CASSPGYGYNEQFF.

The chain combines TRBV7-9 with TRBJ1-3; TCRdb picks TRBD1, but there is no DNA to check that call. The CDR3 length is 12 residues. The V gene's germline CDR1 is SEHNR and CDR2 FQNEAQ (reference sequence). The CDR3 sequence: CASTYYQGSVYF.

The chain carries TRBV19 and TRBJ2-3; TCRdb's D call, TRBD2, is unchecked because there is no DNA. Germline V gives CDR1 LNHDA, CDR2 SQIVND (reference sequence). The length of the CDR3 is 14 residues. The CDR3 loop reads CASKGTGAEDTQYF.

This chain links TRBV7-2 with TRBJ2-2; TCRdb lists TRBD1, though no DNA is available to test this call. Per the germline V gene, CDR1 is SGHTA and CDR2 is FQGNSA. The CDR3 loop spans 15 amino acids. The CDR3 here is CASSLEGWHTGELFF.

CDR3 region: CASSLVGQGEPRGEQFF. The rearrangement uses TRBV5-1 and TRBJ2-1; TCRdb indicates TRBD1, and absent DNA this call remains unverified. The CDR3 runs 17 residues. Germline V CDR1 and CDR2: SGHRS, YFSETQ.

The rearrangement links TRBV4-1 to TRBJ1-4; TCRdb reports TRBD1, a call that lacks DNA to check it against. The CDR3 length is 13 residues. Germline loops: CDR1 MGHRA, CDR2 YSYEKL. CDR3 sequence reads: CASSRRQGEKLFF.

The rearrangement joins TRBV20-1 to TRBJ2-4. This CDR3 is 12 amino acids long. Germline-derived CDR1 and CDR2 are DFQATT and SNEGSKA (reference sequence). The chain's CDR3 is CSARDLGSIQYF.

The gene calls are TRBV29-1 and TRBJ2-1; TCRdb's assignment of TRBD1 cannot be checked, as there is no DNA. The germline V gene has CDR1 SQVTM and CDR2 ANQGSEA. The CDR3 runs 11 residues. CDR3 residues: CSEGQGYEQFF.

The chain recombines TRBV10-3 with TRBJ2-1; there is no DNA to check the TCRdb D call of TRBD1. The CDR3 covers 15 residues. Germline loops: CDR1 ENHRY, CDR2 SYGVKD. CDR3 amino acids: CAISHDRVSYNEQFF.

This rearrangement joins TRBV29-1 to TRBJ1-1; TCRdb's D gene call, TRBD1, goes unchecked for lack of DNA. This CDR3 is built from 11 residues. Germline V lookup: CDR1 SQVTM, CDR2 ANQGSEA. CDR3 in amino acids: CSGRENTEAFF. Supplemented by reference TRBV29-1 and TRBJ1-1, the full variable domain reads SAVISQKPSRDICQRGTSLTIQCQVDSQVTMMFWYRQQPGQSLTLIATANQGSEATYESGFVIDKFPISRPNLTFSTLTVSNMSPEDSSIYLCSGRENTEAFFGQGTRLTVV.

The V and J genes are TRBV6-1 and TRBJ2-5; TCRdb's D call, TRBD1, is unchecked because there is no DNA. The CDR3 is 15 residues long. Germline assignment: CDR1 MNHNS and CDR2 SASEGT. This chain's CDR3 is CASRTGQGNLETQYF.

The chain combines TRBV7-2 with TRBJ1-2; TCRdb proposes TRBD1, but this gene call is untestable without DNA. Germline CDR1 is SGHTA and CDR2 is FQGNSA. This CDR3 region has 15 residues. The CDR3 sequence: CASSPPGPRNYGYTF.

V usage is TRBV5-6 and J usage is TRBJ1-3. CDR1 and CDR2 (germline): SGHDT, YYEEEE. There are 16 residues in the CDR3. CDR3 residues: CASSPDPGFSGNTIYF.

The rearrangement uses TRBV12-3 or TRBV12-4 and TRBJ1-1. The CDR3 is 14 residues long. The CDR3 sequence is CASRFRGQNTEAFF.

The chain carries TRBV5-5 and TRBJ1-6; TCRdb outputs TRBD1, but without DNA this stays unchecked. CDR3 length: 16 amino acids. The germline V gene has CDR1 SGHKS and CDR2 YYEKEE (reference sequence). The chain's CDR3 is CASSLFMGQGASPLHF.

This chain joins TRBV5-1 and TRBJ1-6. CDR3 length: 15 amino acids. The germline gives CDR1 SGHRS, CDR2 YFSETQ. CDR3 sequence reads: CASSLAAAENSPLHF.

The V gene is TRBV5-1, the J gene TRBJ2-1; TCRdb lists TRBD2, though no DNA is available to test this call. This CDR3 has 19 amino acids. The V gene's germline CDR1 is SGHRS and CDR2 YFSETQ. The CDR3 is CASSSPGAGEIRAGNEQFF. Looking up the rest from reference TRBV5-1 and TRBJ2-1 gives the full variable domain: KAGVTQTPRYLIKTRGQQVTLSCSPISGHRSVSWYQQTPGQGLQFLFEYFSETQRNKGNFPGRFSGRQFSNSRSEMNVSTLELGDSALYLCASSSPGAGEIRAGNEQFFGPGTRLTVL.

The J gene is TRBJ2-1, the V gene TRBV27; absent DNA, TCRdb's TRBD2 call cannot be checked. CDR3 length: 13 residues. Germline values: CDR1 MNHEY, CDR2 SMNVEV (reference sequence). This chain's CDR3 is CATRWRDYNEQFF.

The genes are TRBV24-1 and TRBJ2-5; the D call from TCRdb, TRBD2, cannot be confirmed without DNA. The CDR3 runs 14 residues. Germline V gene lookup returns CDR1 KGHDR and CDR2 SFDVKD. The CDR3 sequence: CATSEPDSRETQYF.